This passage covers 25 T cell receptor beta chains from one sample sequenced in a study of blood T cell repertoires in COVID-19. Clones were sequenced by immunoSEQ multiplex PCR, and TCRdb holds only the in-frame ones, with some missing. This table has more than 300,000 clones, approximately 85% appearing once. Sequenced input: peripheral blood. Source of these receptors: a woman aged 45-65 years with acute or convalescent COVID-19.

V is TRBV2 and J is TRBJ2-7; tentatively, D is TRBD2 (6 bases). CDR1 SNHLY and CDR2 FYNNEI come from the germline V gene. Deletions cut 6 bases from V and 2 bases from J, with 8 bases between. This CDR3 has 12 residues. In nucleotides, the CDR3 is TGTGCCAGCAGCCGGGGGACCTACGAGCAGTACTTC. The encoded protein is CASSRGTYEQYF.

The chain combines TRBV4-2 with TRBJ2-1; 10 bases fit TRBD2. Germline lookup yields CDR1 LGHNA and CDR2 YNFKEQ. V gave up 0 bases and J gave up 7 bases; unmatched junction bases: 9. This CDR3 has 17 amino acids. This CDR3 is CASSQDLSSGSENEQFF. The CDR3 DNA reads as TGTGCCAGCAGCCAAGATCTTTCTAGCGGGAGTGAAAATGAGCAGTTCTTC.

This clone was seen a few times. The same CDR3 also results from other DNA sequences found in this sample. V usage is TRBV5-1 and J usage is TRBJ1-1; D possibly corresponds to TRBD1 (6 bases). The CDR3 runs to 14 residues. Germline CDR1 SGHRS, CDR2 YFSETQ. With 4 bases removed from V and 1 base from J, the gap between germline ends came to 11 bases. CDR3 DNA sequence: TGCGCCAGCAGCCCCCAGGGACAGAACACTGAAGCTTTCTTT. Translation gives CASSPQGQNTEAFF.

This clone came up once. CDR3 in amino acids: CASTDSAAGTDTQYF. The CDR3 DNA reads as TGTGCCAGTACGGATTCGGCGGCCGGCACAGATACGCAGTATTTT. V and J are TRBV19 and TRBJ2-3; no clear D. Trimming cost V 7 bases and J 1 base, with 15 bases left between them. Looked up from germline, CDR1 is LNHDA and CDR2 is SQIVND (reference sequence). This CDR3 comprises 15 residues.

The V call is TRBV2, the J call TRBJ2-3; D is unresolved. Trimming took off 5 bases at V and 5 bases at J, with 8 bases between the two ends. The CDR3 contains 12 residues. Germline CDR1 and CDR2: SNHLY and FYNNEI. The CDR3 DNA sequence: TGTGCCAGCAGTCCTTCGGGAGATACGCAGTATTTT. The encoded protein is CASSPSGDTQYF.

This clone was seen a single time. V usage is TRBV6-1 and J usage is TRBJ2-5; 9 bases are a match to TRBD1. The V gene's germline CDR1 is MNHNS and CDR2 SASEGT. This CDR3 has 14 amino acids. The V gene end was trimmed by 2 bases and the J gene end by 5 bases; junction bases not matched to a gene: 3. CDR3 protein: CASSEWGQGETQYF. CDR3 DNA sequence: TGTGCCAGCAGTGAATGGGGACAGGGCGAGACCCAGTACTTC.

The rearrangement uses TRBV29-1 and TRBJ2-7; tentatively, D is TRBD1 (6 bases). The CDR3 length is 14 residues. The germline V gene encodes CDR1 SQVTM and CDR2 ANQGSEA. V was cut by 4 bases and J by 2 bases, with 15 bases left in between. The chain's CDR3 is CSVVEIRGPYEQYF. In DNA form, the CDR3 reads TGCAGCGTTGTTGAGATCAGGGGACCCTACGAGCAGTACTTC.

V usage is TRBV5-6 and J usage is TRBJ1-2; 8 nucleotides line up with TRBD1. The V segment lost 3 bases and the J segment 4 bases; nucleotides outside the gene matches: 8. Looked up from germline, CDR1 is SGHDT and CDR2 is YYEEEE. The CDR3 is 15 amino acids. CDR3 amino acids: CASSSVDRAFYGYTF. The CDR3 DNA reads TGTGCCAGCAGCTCGGTGGACAGGGCGTTCTATGGCTACACCTTC.

Remarks on this clone: The DNA is omitted, as the CDR3 cannot be located on it reliably, and the CDR3 follows TCRdb's listing. The chain links TRBV27 to TRBJ2-7; the D call in the table, TRBD1, was not verified against the DNA. The V gene's germline CDR1 is MNHEY and CDR2 SMNVEV (reference sequence). The CDR3 totals 14 residues, both ends included. The CDR3 sequence: CASSLWGQGAGEYF.

The rearrangement joins TRBV5-1 to TRBJ2-1; 7 nucleotides match TRBD2. Per germline, CDR1 SGHRS and CDR2 YFSETQ. The CDR3 contains 16 residues. V shed 0 bases, J shed 3 bases, and the junction held 6 bases outside the gene matches. CDR3 amino acids: CASSLEGTNYYNEQFF. The CDR3 bases are TGCGCCAGCAGCTTGGAGGGGACTAACTACTACAATGAGCAGTTCTTC.

The chain joins TRBV24-1 to TRBJ2-7; D is perhaps TRBD1 (5 bases). The CDR3 extends over 13 amino acids. Trimming left V 6 bases short and J 0 bases short, with 8 bases between. The germline gives CDR1 KGHDR, CDR2 SFDVKD. The CDR3 here is CATSTGSSYEQYF. In DNA, the CDR3 is TGTGCCACCAGTACAGGAAGCTCCTACGAGCAGTACTTC.

This rearrangement joins TRBV11-2 to TRBJ2-3; 7 positions agree with TRBD2. CDR3 length: 17 residues. Per the germline V gene, CDR1 is SGHAT and CDR2 is FQNNGV. V dropped 3 bases and J dropped 0; count of bases not matched to a gene: 9. CDR3 sequence reads: CASSFAGRAGSTDTQYF. CDR3 coding DNA: TGTGCCAGCAGCTTTGCGGGGCGAGCGGGGAGCACAGATACGCAGTATTTT.

CDR3 bases: TGTGCCAGCAGGCTACGTGGAGGTGGCGGAAACACCATATATTTT. Its protein product is CASRLRGGGGNTIYF. The chain is built from TRBV28 and TRBJ1-3, with D hard to call. V shed 6 bases and J shed 4 bases, with 16 bases lying between them. Germline CDR1 reads MDHEN; CDR2 reads SYDVKM. CDR3 length equals 15 residues.

The chain carries TRBV12-3 or TRBV12-4 and TRBJ2-7; TRBD1 aligns across 7 bases. The CDR3 totals 13 residues. With V trimmed by 5 bases and J by 6 bases, 7 bases remained unmatched. CDR3 in amino acids: CASSLQTGFEQYF. The DNA of the CDR3 is TGTGCCAGCAGTCTCCAGACAGGGTTCGAGCAGTACTTC.

The rearrangement uses TRBV6-5 and TRBJ2-7; 12 nucleotides align to TRBD2. Trimming at V came to 2 bases and at J to 6 bases, leaving 2 bases not matched to a gene. The germline V gene has CDR1 MNHEY and CDR2 SVGAGI. This CDR3 is built from 14 residues. The CDR3, as DNA: TGTGCCAGCAGTTACAGGACTAGCGGGACCGAGCAGTACTTC. It encodes CASSYRTSGTEQYF.

This chain uses TRBV18 with TRBJ1-2, with 10 nucleotides matching TRBD1. V was clipped by 4 bases and J by 7 bases; unmatched bases: 12. Per germline, CDR1 KGHSH and CDR2 LQKENI. This CDR3 contains 16 residues. The chain's CDR3 is CASSRNSPGQGFGYTF. Here the CDR3 DNA reads TGTGCCAGCTCACGAAACTCGCCGGGACAGGGGTTTGGCTACACCTTC. Filled out from reference TRBV18 and TRBJ1-2, the complete variable domain reads NAGVMQNPRHLVRRRGQEARLRCSPMKGHSHVYWYRQLPEEGLKFMVYLQKENIIDESGMPKERFSAEFPKEGPSILRIQQVVRGDSAAYFCASSRNSPGQGFGYTFGSGTRLTVV.

The V and J genes are TRBV27 and TRBJ2-1, with 10 bases fitting TRBD1. Germline values: CDR1 MNHEY, CDR2 SMNVEV (reference sequence). CDR3 length: 15 amino acids. Unmatched junction bases numbered 9, after V lost 6 bases and J lost 7 bases. The CDR3 region has the DNA TGTGCCAGCAGCTCAGACAGGGGGCTTGGAAATGAGCAGTTCTTC. Translated, it gives CASSSDRGLGNEQFF.

The V and J genes are TRBV5-1 and TRBJ1-2; unclear D gene. CDR1 SGHRS and CDR2 YFSETQ come from the germline V gene. This CDR3 is 14 amino acids long. The V end was cut by 0 bases, the J end by 1 base, with 7 bases between. CDR3 in amino acids: CASSLAASNYGYTF. CDR3 DNA: TGCGCCAGCAGCTTGGCCGCCAGTAACTATGGCTACACCTTC.

The V gene is TRBV6-5, the J gene TRBJ2-7, with 9 positions matching TRBD1. This CDR3 comprises 14 residues. V shed 2 bases and J 3 bases; nucleotides not matched to a gene: 2. Germline V lookup: CDR1 MNHEY, CDR2 SVGAGI. CDR3 residues: CASSYGTGYYEQYF. CDR3 nucleotide sequence: TGTGCCAGCAGTTACGGGACAGGGTACTACGAGCAGTACTTC.

The rearrangement links TRBV4-3 to TRBJ2-7; D remains ambiguous. V gave up 1 base and J gave up 4 bases, with 17 bases separating them. Germline CDR1 and CDR2: LGHNA and YSLEER. This CDR3 contains 16 residues. The CDR3 sequence: CASSQGVAEQEYEQYF. CDR3 nucleotide sequence: TGCGCCAGCAGCCAAGGTGTGGCGGAGCAAGAATACGAGCAGTACTTC.

The CDR3 DNA reads as TGTGCCAGCTTCAGCGGGACCATTGATGAGCAGTTCTTC. Protein sequence: CASFSGTIDEQFF. V and J are TRBV6-6 and TRBJ2-1; TRBD2 aligns across 7 bases. The ends lost 8 bases at V and 8 bases at J; junction bases unmatched: 9. Looked up from germline, CDR1 is MNHNY and CDR2 is SVGAGI (reference sequence). The length of the CDR3 is 13 residues.

In nucleotides, the CDR3 is TGTGCCATCAGTGAGTCCGGGACAGTCAAAAATGAAGCTTTCTTT. The encoded protein is CAISESGTVKNEAFF. This chain joins TRBV10-3 and TRBJ1-1; TRBD1 agrees at 7 bases. Germline V gene sequence: CDR1 ENHRY, CDR2 SYGVKD. CDR3 length equals 15 residues. J lost 7 bases, V lost 0 bases, and 8 bases had no gene match.

This clone was observed once. The J gene is TRBJ1-2, the V gene TRBV24-1; 9 nucleotides agree with TRBD1. Trimming took 7 bases from V and 8 from J; bases not matched to a gene: 10. Per germline, CDR1 KGHDR and CDR2 SFDVKD. This CDR3 spans 14 amino acids. CDR3 DNA: TGTGCCACCAGCGGAACAGGGGGCTTGTGGGGCTACACCTTC. Protein: CATSGTGGLWGYTF.

The V and J genes are TRBV27 and TRBJ1-2; unclear D gene. The CDR3 covers 13 residues. Trimming cost V 3 bases and J 9 bases, with 14 bases left between them. Germline V gives CDR1 MNHEY, CDR2 SMNVEV (reference sequence). The CDR3 coding sequence is TGTGCCAGCAGTTTTGGGAGTTTTGGAAGCTACACCTTC. This sequence encodes CASSFGSFGSYTF.

This chain uses TRBV14 with TRBJ1-6, with D tentatively TRBD1 (6 bases). Trimming cost V 0 bases and J 2 bases, with 11 bases left between them. The CDR3 runs 17 residues. Germline V gene lookup returns CDR1 SGHDN and CDR2 FVKESK. The CDR3 loop is CASSQDWGPAYNSPLHF. The CDR3 DNA sequence: TGTGCCAGCAGCCAAGACTGGGGGCCGGCCTATAATTCACCCCTCCACTTT.